A selection of T cell receptor beta chains follows, all from one sample in a study of OX40 agonist ivuxolimab in advanced cancers. Data came from immunoSEQ multiplex PCR; TCRdb stores just in-frame clones and leaves some out. Of approximately 45,000 clones listed, 75% to 90% are singletons. The starting material was CD4+ or CD8+ T cells sorted from blood, obtained in a trial of the OX40 agonist ivuxolimab. The source is an adult with an advanced solid tumor such as melanoma, head and neck, liver or kidney cancer. CDR3s include the opening cysteine and the closing phenylalanine or tryptophan. The D gene is left open where the match is weak. Size is omitted from some rows. Given values are once, few, many or a class for expanded clones.

v_call: TRBV5-1
j_call: TRBJ2-7
d_call: .
clone_size: .
cdr3_nt: TGCGCCAGCAGCCTGGGGGACGCCGCCTACGAGCAGTACTTC
cdr3_aa: CASSLGDAAYEQYF

v_call: TRBV5-4
j_call: TRBJ2-3
d_call: .
clone_size: .
cdr3_nt: TGTGCCAGCAGCTCAAGTTCCGTAGCAGATACGCAGTATTTT
cdr3_aa: CASSSSSVADTQYF

v_call: TRBV5-5
j_call: TRBJ1-2
d_call: TRBD1
clone_size: .
cdr3_nt: TGTGCCAGCAGTTTTGACAGGGCCTATGGCTACACCTTC
cdr3_aa: CASSFDRAYGYTF

v_call: TRBV6-5
j_call: TRBJ2-7
d_call: TRBD1
clone_size: .
cdr3_nt: TGTGCCAGCACCCCCCGGACAGGGAGCCACGAGCAGTACTTC
cdr3_aa: CASTPRTGSHEQYF

v_call: TRBV27
j_call: TRBJ2-3
d_call: TRBD2
clone_size: .
cdr3_nt: TGTGCCAGCAGCCTTGTCGCGGGACTAGCGCCCTCAAATACGCAGTATTTT
cdr3_aa: CASSLVAGLAPSNTQYF

v_call: TRBV19
j_call: TRBJ1-4
d_call: .
clone_size: .
cdr3_nt: TGTGCCAGTTCGACGGGGGAAAAACTGTTTTTT
cdr3_aa: CASSTGEKLFF

v_call: TRBV19
j_call: TRBJ2-1
d_call: .
clone_size: .
cdr3_nt: TGTGCCAGTAGTAATGTCCCCCAATCCAGGCCGCCTCCCTACAATGAGCAGTTCTTC
cdr3_aa: CASSNVPQSRPPPYNEQFF

v_call: TRBV5-1
j_call: TRBJ2-1
d_call: .
clone_size: .
cdr3_nt: TGCGCCAGCAGCTTGGAAGCGGAATCCTACAATGAGCAGTTCTTC
cdr3_aa: CASSLEAESYNEQFF

v_call: TRBV2
j_call: TRBJ2-5
d_call: .
clone_size: .
cdr3_nt: TGTGCCAGCAGTGAATTAACAAAGACCCAGTACTTC
cdr3_aa: CASSELTKTQYF

v_call: TRBV7-8
j_call: TRBJ2-7
d_call: TRBD2
clone_size: .
cdr3_nt: TGTGCCAGCAGCTCCGGACTAGCCTACGAGCAGTACTTC
cdr3_aa: CASSSGLAYEQYF

v_call: TRBV2
j_call: TRBJ1-2
d_call: .
clone_size: few
cdr3_nt: TGTGCCAGCAGTGACAGAGGCAACTATGGCTACACCTTC
cdr3_aa: CASSDRGNYGYTF

v_call: TRBV10-3
j_call: TRBJ2-7
d_call: TRBD1
clone_size: .
cdr3_nt: TGTGCCATCAGTGATCGAACAGGGGGTACCTACGAGCAGTACTTC
cdr3_aa: CAISDRTGGTYEQYF

v_call: TRBV19
j_call: TRBJ1-1
d_call: .
clone_size: .
cdr3_nt: TGTGCCAGTAGTATCGGGCCAGGAATCCACACTGAAGCTTTCTTT
cdr3_aa: CASSIGPGIHTEAFF

v_call: TRBV19
j_call: TRBJ2-7
d_call: TRBD1
clone_size: .
cdr3_nt: TGTGCCAGTAGTATTCAAAGGGGGACAGGGGCCTTCTCCTACGAGCAGTACTTC
cdr3_aa: CASSIQRGTGAFSYEQYF

v_call: TRBV5-1
j_call: TRBJ1-1
d_call: .
clone_size: .
cdr3_nt: TGCGCCAGCAGCTCACAGGTTAACACTGAAGCTTTCTTT
cdr3_aa: CASSSQVNTEAFF

v_call: TRBV21-1
j_call: TRBJ1-2
d_call: .
clone_size: .
cdr3_nt: TGTGCCAGCAGCAGAAGGACTGGGACAGGGGCGGGAGCTAACTATGGCTACACCTTC
cdr3_aa: CASSRRTGTGAGANYGYTF

v_call: TRBV29-1
j_call: TRBJ2-3
d_call: .
clone_size: once
cdr3_nt: TGCAGCGTTGCTGCCTTAGCGACTAGCACAGATACGCAGTATTTT
cdr3_aa: CSVAALATSTDTQYF

v_call: TRBV7-2
j_call: TRBJ2-7
d_call: TRBD1
clone_size: .
cdr3_nt: TGTGCCAGCAGCTTAGGGACAGGGACGTACGAGCAGTACTTC
cdr3_aa: CASSLGTGTYEQYF

v_call: TRBV9
j_call: TRBJ1-2
d_call: .
clone_size: .
cdr3_nt: TGTGCCAGCAGCGTAGAATCGGCAGCCTTCAACTATGGCTACACCTTC
cdr3_aa: CASSVESAAFNYGYTF

v_call: TRBV19
j_call: TRBJ2-7
d_call: TRBD2
clone_size: .
cdr3_nt: TGTGCCAGTAGTATATCCCATACTAGCGGGAGTGTCTACGAGCAGTACTTC
cdr3_aa: CASSISHTSGSVYEQYF

v_call: TRBV19
j_call: TRBJ1-6
d_call: .
clone_size: once
cdr3_nt: TGTGCCAGTAGTATGGGGCACGGGAATTCACCCCTCCACTTT
cdr3_aa: CASSMGHGNSPLHF

v_call: TRBV6-4
j_call: TRBJ2-1
d_call: .
clone_size: .
cdr3_nt: TGTGCCAGCAGTGACTCAGGGGAGCAGTTCTTC
cdr3_aa: CASSDSGEQFF

v_call: TRBV29-1
j_call: TRBJ2-7
d_call: .
clone_size: .
cdr3_nt: TGCAGCGTTGAGTGGGCTTACGAGCAGTACTTC
cdr3_aa: CSVEWAYEQYF

v_call: TRBV19
j_call: TRBJ1-6
d_call: .
clone_size: few
cdr3_nt: TGTGCCAGTAGTATGGATCGGGGCAATTCACCCCTCCACTTT
cdr3_aa: CASSMDRGNSPLHF

v_call: TRBV11-2
j_call: TRBJ1-2
d_call: .
clone_size: .
cdr3_nt: TGTGCCAGCAGCCCCGGACGGGACTATGGCTACACCTTC
cdr3_aa: CASSPGRDYGYTF

v_call: TRBV9
j_call: TRBJ2-5
d_call: .
clone_size: .
cdr3_nt: TGTGCCAGCAGCCCCCAAGGGGGTGGGGTTTGGGAGACCCAGTACTTC
cdr3_aa: CASSPQGGGVWETQYF

v_call: TRBV19
j_call: TRBJ2-1
d_call: .
clone_size: .
cdr3_nt: TGTGCCAGTAATTTTCCGGGGGCGCGGGATGAGCAGTTCTTC
cdr3_aa: CASNFPGARDEQFF

v_call: TRBV27
j_call: TRBJ2-1
d_call: .
clone_size: .
cdr3_nt: TGTGCCAGCAGTTTATGGGGGGCTCACTCCTACAATGAGCAGTTCTTC
cdr3_aa: CASSLWGAHSYNEQFF

v_call: TRBV11-3
j_call: TRBJ1-1
d_call: TRBD1
clone_size: .
cdr3_nt: TGTGCCAGCAACAGGGGTGCTGAGAACACTGAAGCTTTCTTT
cdr3_aa: CASNRGAENTEAFF

v_call: TRBV19
j_call: TRBJ2-6
d_call: .
clone_size: .
cdr3_nt: TGTGCCAGTACAGGGGCCAACTCTGGGGCCAACGTCCTGACTTTC
cdr3_aa: CASTGANSGANVLTF

v_call: TRBV5-4
j_call: TRBJ2-6
d_call: .
clone_size: few
cdr3_nt: TGTGCCAGCAGCTTGGGCTCCCTAATTAACTCTGGGGCCAACGTCCTGACTTTC
cdr3_aa: CASSLGSLINSGANVLTF

v_call: TRBV4-2
j_call: TRBJ1-1
d_call: TRBD1
clone_size: once
cdr3_nt: TGTGCCAGCAGCCAAGCCGTTGGACAGGGCACTGAAGCTTTCTTT
cdr3_aa: CASSQAVGQGTEAFF

v_call: TRBV9
j_call: TRBJ1-4
d_call: TRBD1
clone_size: .
cdr3_nt: TGTGCCAGCAGCGACGGACAGGCTTTAAATGAAAAACTGTTTTTT
cdr3_aa: CASSDGQALNEKLFF

v_call: TRBV6-4
j_call: TRBJ2-1
d_call: .
clone_size: .
cdr3_nt: TGTGCCAGCAGTGACTCGGAGTACAATGAGCAGTTCTTC
cdr3_aa: CASSDSEYNEQFF

v_call: TRBV28
j_call: TRBJ1-5
d_call: .
clone_size: few
cdr3_nt: TGTGCCAGCAGCTCTTATAGCAATCAGCCCCAGCATTTT
cdr3_aa: CASSSYSNQPQHF

v_call: TRBV28
j_call: TRBJ1-5
d_call: TRBD1
clone_size: .
cdr3_nt: TGTGCCAGCAGTCCAACGGGACAGGGGCATCAGCCCCAGCATTTT
cdr3_aa: CASSPTGQGHQPQHF

v_call: TRBV5-1
j_call: TRBJ2-5
d_call: .
clone_size: .
cdr3_nt: TGCGCCAGCAGCTTGGGTGGGGGAGCCCAAGAGACCCAGTACTTC
cdr3_aa: CASSLGGGAQETQYF

v_call: TRBV9
j_call: TRBJ2-7
d_call: .
clone_size: .
cdr3_nt: TGTGCCAGCAGCGTAGGTGCGGATGGCTTCTCCTACGAGCAGTACTTC
cdr3_aa: CASSVGADGFSYEQYF